What follows is one T cell receptor (beta chain) and its context. The target antigen is unknown. This sample is part of a study of identical twins. Study-level findings and limits: Monozygotic twins shared more out-of-frame TCR alpha than recombination models predicted.

One entry per CDR3 protein, called by TCRdb with MiXCR from the 5' RACE reads. The sample has 400,000 to 550,000 distinct CDR3 sequences; roughly 21% are singletons. Germline CDR1 SGHRS, CDR2 YFSETQ. The V end was cut by 4 bases, the J end by 4 bases, with 14 bases between. The CDR3 spans 14 residues. These records were also assigned to another study, of T cells expressing NK-cell markers. From that paper: Each TCR beta repertoire originated in sorted T cells that were CD3+CD56+NKG2C+, CD3+CD56+NKG2C- or CD3+CD56-NKG2C+.

Sequenced sample: CD4+ T cells sorted from blood. The sequence was obtained from a woman under 30 in good health. V is TRBV5-1 and J is TRBJ1-2; no reliable D call. The CDR3 region is CASSLLDGSYGYTF. CDR3 DNA sequence: TGCGCCAGCAGCCTATTGGACGGAAGCTATGGCTACACCTTC.